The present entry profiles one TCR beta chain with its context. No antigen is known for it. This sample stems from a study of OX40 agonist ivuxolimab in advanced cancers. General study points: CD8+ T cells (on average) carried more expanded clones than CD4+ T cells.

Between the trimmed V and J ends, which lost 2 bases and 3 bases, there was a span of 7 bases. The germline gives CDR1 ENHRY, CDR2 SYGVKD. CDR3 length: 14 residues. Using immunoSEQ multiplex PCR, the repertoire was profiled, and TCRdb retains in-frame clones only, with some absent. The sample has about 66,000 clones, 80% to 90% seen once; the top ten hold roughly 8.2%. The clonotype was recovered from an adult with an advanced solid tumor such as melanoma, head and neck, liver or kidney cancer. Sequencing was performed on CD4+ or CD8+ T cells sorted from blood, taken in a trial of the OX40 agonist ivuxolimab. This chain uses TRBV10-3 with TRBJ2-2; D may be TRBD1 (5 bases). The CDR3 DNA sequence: TGTGCCATCAGTGAGGACAGAGACACCGGGGAGCTGTTTTTT. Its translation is CAISEDRDTGELFF.